The clone carrying this T cell receptor (beta chain) was counted only a few times. Each CDR3 protein is one row after TCRdb ran MiXCR on the RT-PCR reads. This repertoire shows more than 550,000 distinct CDR3 sequences, over 12% found once; its top ten account for around 3.3%. This CDR3 region has 14 residues. CDR1 is DFQATT and CDR2 is SNEGSKA in the germline V gene (reference sequence). The TCR sequence derives from a female donor in good health, serving as a healthy control. Sequenced sample: memory CD4+ T cells from blood. The V gene is TRBV20-1, the J gene TRBJ2-1; TRBD1 matches at 8 bases. CDR3 DNA: TGCAGGCCCTTCGGAGGACAGGGCGGGGATGAGCAGTTCTTC. Translation: CRPFGGQGGDEQFF.